A single sample gave rise to the 2 T cell receptor beta chains below, sequenced in a study of T cell repertoires in cytomegalovirus infection (dated by TCRdb to about 2019). Instrument on record: Illumina HiSeq 1500. TCRdb reprocessed the public reads (quality trimming at Q25 with fastp, clone calling with MiXCR) and kept in-frame beta chains. Every entry covers one CDR3 protein and lists the most common genes and DNA from its rows. A total of almost 90,000 distinct CDR3 sequences appear in this sample, approximately 30% of them only once. The ten most abundant clones make up roughly 70% of the sample. The label giving this sample's treatment or condition can be read as: in vitro stimulation with specific CMV peptide epitopes to enrich CMV-specific T cells. These receptors have no identified antigens. The sample was CD8+ T cells from cultured PBMCs, taken from culture after CMV antigen stimulation. These receptors originate from a human donor in good health (CMV status not recorded). Some clones in this sample may be carry-over from other donors' samples.

This chain uses TRBV10-2 with TRBJ1-1; D ambiguous. V lost 11 bases and J 0 bases, leaving 7 bases between the germline ends. Germline V gene lookup returns CDR1 WSHSY and CDR2 SAAADI. CDR3 size: 11 residues. CDR3 in amino acids: CAWTVNTEAFF. DNA for the CDR3: TGCGCCTGGACGGTGAACACTGAAGCTTTCTTT.

This chain links TRBV7-9 with TRBJ1-2; D gene unclear. Trimming took 5 bases from V and 1 from J, leaving 8 bases between them. Germline V gene lookup returns CDR1 SEHNR and CDR2 FQNEAQ (reference sequence). CDR3 length: 13 amino acids. The CDR3 loop reads CASSQSSNYGYTF. As DNA, the CDR3 is TGTGCCAGCAGCCAGTCCAGTAACTATGGCTACACCTTC.